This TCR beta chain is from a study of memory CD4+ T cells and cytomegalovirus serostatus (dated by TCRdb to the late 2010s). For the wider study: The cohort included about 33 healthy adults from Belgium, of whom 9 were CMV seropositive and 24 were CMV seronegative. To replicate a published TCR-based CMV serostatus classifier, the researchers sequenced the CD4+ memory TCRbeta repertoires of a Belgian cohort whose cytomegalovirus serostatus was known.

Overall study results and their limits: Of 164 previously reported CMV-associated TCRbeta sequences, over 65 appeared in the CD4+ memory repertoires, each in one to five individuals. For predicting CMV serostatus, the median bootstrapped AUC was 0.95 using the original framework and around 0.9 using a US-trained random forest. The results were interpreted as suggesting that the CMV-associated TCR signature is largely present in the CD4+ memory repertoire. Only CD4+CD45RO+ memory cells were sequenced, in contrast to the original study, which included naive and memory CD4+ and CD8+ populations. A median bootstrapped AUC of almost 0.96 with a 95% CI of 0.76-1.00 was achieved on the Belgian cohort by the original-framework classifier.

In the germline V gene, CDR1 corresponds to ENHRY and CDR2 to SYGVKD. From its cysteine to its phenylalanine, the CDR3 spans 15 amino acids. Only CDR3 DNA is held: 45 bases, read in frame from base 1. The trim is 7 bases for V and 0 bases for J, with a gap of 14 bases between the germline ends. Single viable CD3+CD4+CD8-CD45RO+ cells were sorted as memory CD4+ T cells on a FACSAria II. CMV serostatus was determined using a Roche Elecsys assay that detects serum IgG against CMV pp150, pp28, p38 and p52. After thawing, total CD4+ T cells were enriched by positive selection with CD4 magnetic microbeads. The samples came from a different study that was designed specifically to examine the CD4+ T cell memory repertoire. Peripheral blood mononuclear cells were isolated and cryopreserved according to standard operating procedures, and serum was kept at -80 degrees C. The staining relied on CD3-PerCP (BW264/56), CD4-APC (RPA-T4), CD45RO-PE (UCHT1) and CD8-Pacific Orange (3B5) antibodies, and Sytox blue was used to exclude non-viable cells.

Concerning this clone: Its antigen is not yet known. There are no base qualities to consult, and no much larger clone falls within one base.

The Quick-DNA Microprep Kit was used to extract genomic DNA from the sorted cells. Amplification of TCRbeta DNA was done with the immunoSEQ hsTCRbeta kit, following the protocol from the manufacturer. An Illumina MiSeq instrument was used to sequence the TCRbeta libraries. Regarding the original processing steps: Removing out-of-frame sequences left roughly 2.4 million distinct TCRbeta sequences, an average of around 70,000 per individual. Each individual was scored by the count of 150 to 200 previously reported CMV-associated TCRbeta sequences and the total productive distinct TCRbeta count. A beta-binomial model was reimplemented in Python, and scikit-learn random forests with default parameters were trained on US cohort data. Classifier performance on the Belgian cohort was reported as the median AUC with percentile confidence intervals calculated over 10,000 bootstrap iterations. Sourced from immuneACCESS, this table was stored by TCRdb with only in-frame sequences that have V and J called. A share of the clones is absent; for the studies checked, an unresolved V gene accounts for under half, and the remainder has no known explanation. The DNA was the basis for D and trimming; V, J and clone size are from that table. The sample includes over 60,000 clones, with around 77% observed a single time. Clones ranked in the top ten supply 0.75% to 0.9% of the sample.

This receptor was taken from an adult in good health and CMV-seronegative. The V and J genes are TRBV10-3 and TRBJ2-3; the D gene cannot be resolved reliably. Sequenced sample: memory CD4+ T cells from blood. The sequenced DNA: TGTGCCATCAAAGCCCGCGACGATAGCACAGATACGCAGTATTTT. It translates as CAIKARDDSTDTQYF.